This T cell receptor (beta chain) came from a study of identical twins. TCRdb itself ran the 5' RACE reads through MiXCR, one entry per CDR3 protein. The data show around 670,000 distinct CDR3 sequences, 5.5% to 6.5% seen once. Sequenced input: naive T cells sorted from blood. The sequence derives from a man between 18 and 29 years old in good health.

DNA of the CDR3: TGTGCCAGCAGCCGGTCGGGACTACGCGCCGGGGAGCTGTTTTTT. Protein product: CASSRSGLRAGELFF. The V call is TRBV4-2, the J call TRBJ2-2; 7 nucleotides match TRBD2. The J segment lost 6 bases and the V segment lost 4 bases, leaving 8 bases of the junction unmatched. This CDR3 is built from 15 residues. Germline V gives CDR1 LGHNA, CDR2 YNFKEQ.